These 11 T cell receptor beta chains came from one sample sequenced in a study of monozygotic twins with inflammatory bowel disease (dated 2019 in TCRdb). The method behind the library was 5' RACE. The instrument was an Illumina HiSeq 2500. TCRdb reprocessed the reads, and each CDR3 protein sequence is entered once, without DNA. This sample's table has entries for more than 300,000 distinct CDR3 sequences. The ten largest make up approximately 2.8% of the sample. Sequenced sample: blood. The receptors come from a human donor with ulcerative colitis or Crohn's disease, or a healthy co-twin of an affected twin (not recorded which).

This chain uses TRBV5-4 with TRBJ2-7; checking the TCRdb D call of TRBD1 is not possible without DNA. From germline, CDR1 is SGHNT and CDR2 YYREEE (reference sequence). There are 15 residues in the CDR3. The CDR3 here is CASSPGTGPLYEQYF.

The J gene is TRBJ1-5, the V gene TRBV5-1; the TRBD1 assignment by TCRdb is unverifiable without DNA. Germline CDR1 reads SGHRS; CDR2 reads YFSETQ. This CDR3 comprises 14 residues. This CDR3 reads CASSLGQGKQPQHF. Full variable domain (rest looked up from reference TRBV5-1 and TRBJ1-5): KAGVTQTPRYLIKTRGQQVTLSCSPISGHRSVSWYQQTPGQGLQFLFEYFSETQRNKGNFPGRFSGRQFSNSRSEMNVSTLELGDSALYLCASSLGQGKQPQHFGDGTRLSIL.

The rearrangement joins TRBV14 to TRBJ2-3; absent DNA, TCRdb's TRBD1 call cannot be checked. The CDR3 has 16 amino acids. The germline CDR1 and CDR2 sequences are SGHDN and FVKESK. The CDR3 sequence: CASSQRRQGAGDTQYF.

The chain uses TRBV6-2 or TRBV6-3 and TRBJ2-6. Germline V lookup: CDR1 MNHEY, CDR2 SVGEGT. The CDR3 totals 12 residues. CDR3 region: CASSQGSNVLTF.

CDR3 residues: CASSALGTGNTIYF. The chain combines TRBV25-1 with TRBJ1-3; without DNA, the TCRdb call of TRBD1 cannot be checked. The CDR3 is 14 residues long. The germline V gene has CDR1 MGHDK and CDR2 SYGVNS.

The rearrangement links TRBV5-3 to TRBJ2-7. TRBV5-3 is noted as an ORF with a role that remains uncertain. The CDR3 sequence is 14 residues long. CDR3 region: CARSLKEKSYEQYF.

The J gene is TRBJ2-6, the V gene TRBV28. This CDR3 region has 14 residues. The germline gives CDR1 MDHEN, CDR2 SYDVKM. The CDR3 sequence: CASSFSSGANVLTF.

The V and J genes are TRBV29-1 and TRBJ2-1; the TCRdb D gene call, TRBD2, has no DNA to confirm it. The CDR3 loop spans 17 amino acids. Per germline, CDR1 SQVTM and CDR2 ANQGSEA. The CDR3 loop reads CSAMGRTSGGTYNEQFF.

The chain couples TRBV19 to TRBJ2-2; TCRdb reports TRBD1, a call that lacks DNA to check it against. This CDR3 contains 13 residues. Per the germline V gene, CDR1 is LNHDA and CDR2 is SQIVND (reference sequence). The CDR3 sequence: CASSPLYTGELFF.

The chain uses TRBV4-2 and TRBJ2-5; TCRdb outputs TRBD1, but without DNA this stays unchecked. CDR1 and CDR2 (germline): LGHNA, YNFKEQ. The CDR3 length is 16 residues. This CDR3 reads CASSQVRTGGKETQYF.

This rearrangement joins TRBV6-2 or TRBV6-3 to TRBJ2-2; the D gene TCRdb calls, TRBD1, cannot be checked with no DNA. CDR3 size: 17 residues. Germline V gene sequence: CDR1 MNHEY, CDR2 SVGEGT. CDR3 region: CASSYSSVGVDTGELFF.